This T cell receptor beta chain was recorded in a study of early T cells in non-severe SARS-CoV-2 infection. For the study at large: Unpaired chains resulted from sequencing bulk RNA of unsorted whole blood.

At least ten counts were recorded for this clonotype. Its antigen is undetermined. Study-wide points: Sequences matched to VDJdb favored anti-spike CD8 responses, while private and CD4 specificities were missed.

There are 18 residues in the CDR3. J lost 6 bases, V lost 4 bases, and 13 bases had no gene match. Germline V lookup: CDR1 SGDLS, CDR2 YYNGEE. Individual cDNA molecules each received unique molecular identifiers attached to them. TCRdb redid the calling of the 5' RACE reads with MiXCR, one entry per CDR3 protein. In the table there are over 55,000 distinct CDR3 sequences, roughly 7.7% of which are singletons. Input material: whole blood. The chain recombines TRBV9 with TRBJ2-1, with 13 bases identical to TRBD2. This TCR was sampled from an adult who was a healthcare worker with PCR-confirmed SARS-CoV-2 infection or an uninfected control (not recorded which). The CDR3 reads CASSSRTSGSLSINEQFF. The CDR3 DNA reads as TGTGCCAGCAGCTCTAGGACTAGCGGGAGCCTGTCTATCAATGAGCAGTTCTTC.